Sequencing of this T cell receptor beta chain was carried out in a study of T cell responses to AZD1222 COVID-19 vaccine (dated by TCRdb to the early 2020s). For context, the study as a whole: A total of 230 to 250 trial participants underwent TCR sequencing, of whom about 210 received two doses of AZD1222 and around 26 received two doses of the MenACWY control vaccine. Trial participants were enrolled into age subgroups of 18-55, 56-69 and 70-plus years, which contained 148, 28 and 57 TCR-sequenced participants, respectively.

The CDR3 regions of human TCRbeta chains were subjected to immunosequencing. The authors' analysis ran thus. Repertoire TCRs were checked for matches against a reference library of SARS-CoV-2-specific TCRs that had been generated using the MIRA antigen-specificity platform. Breadth meant the fraction of unique TCRs that were SARS-CoV-2-associated, whereas depth meant the fraction of total T cells that were SARS-CoV-2-associated. Each spike-specific TCR was assigned to its reactive spike region and to a CD4 or CD8 class using the MIRA data. Log10-transformed breadth and depth values were compared by one-way ANOVA with Sidak's multiple comparisons tests. The clones in this table, taken by TCRdb from immuneACCESS, are in-frame only. Not every clone is retained; where verified, under half of the shortfall comes from an unresolved V gene, and the cause of the rest is unknown. Clonal size and the V and J genes are those of that table, whereas D and trimming came from the DNA. This sample gives fewer than 200,000 clones in total; about 90% of them show up just once. 11% of the sample comes from the top ten.

The CDR1 and CDR2 encoded by the germline V gene are SGHVS and FNYEAQ. Relative to germline, V is 1 base shorter and J is 2 bases shorter, with 11 bases between their ends. The CDR3 sequence holds 15 residues, the cysteine and phenylalanine included. Here the CDR3 DNA is all that survives: 45 bases in frame from base 1. Of note for this clone: What antigen it recognizes has not been identified. No per-base quality is available; no much larger clone lies one base away.

On the study overall, not on this receptor specifically: Participants were mostly white British and included more females than males, and it was suggested by the authors that clonal diversity may have been underestimated. Only five or six AZD1222 recipients were SARS-CoV-2 seropositive at baseline, limiting conclusions about previously exposed vaccinees. After two AZD1222 doses, both the breadth and the depth of spike-specific TCRs were significantly higher than at day 0 and than in MenACWY recipients. The 56-69-year group was small, and its depth increase did not reach significance, likely because of low power. Because no day 14 peak-response samples were available, repertoires were characterized only after the peak T cell response. CD4 TCRs associated with the vaccine covered the entire spike protein, and the dominant responses were in regions 160-218 and 743-854. Nearly half of unique spike-specific TCRs reportedly recognized epitopes outside regions mutated in the B.1.351 and B.1.1.7 variants.

This sample's time point label indicates: about 28 days (+/-7) after the second vaccine dose. AZD1222 recipients given second doses at about 4 weeks or at about 12 weeks were pooled, since spike-specific TCR depth and breadth were not found to differ between the two schedules. Vaccinee samples were obtained from the UK trials COV001 and COV002, which included a single-blind randomized controlled phase 2/3 trial of AZD1222 (ChAdOx1 nCoV-19) in healthy adults. Trial participant PBMC samples were collected at day 0 and day 28 after the second dose for TCRbeta chain sequencing. This specimen was peripheral blood, taken 28 days after the second AZD1222 dose. The chain is assembled from TRBV7-6 and TRBJ1-1, with TRBD1 tentatively as D gene (5 bases match). The source is an adult who received the AZD1222 COVID-19 vaccine. The DNA is as follows: TGTGCCAGCAGCTTAGGGTCAGGGCTTAACACTGAAGCTTTCTTT. It translates to CASSLGSGLNTEAFF.